The 27 T cell receptor beta chains below come from one sample, sequenced in a study of shared clonotypes between healthy human individuals (dated by TCRdb to the early 2020s). The method behind the library was the immunoSEQ multiplex PCR assay. In TCRdb, the immuneACCESS table is reduced to in-frame sequences with V and J assigned. These tables do not hold every clone; where another copy was compared, an unresolved V gene accounts for under half, and the others remain unexplained. For this sample there are around 500,000 clones; roughly 80% appear just once. Roughly 12% of the sample rests with the top ten. The sample consisted of PBMCs. Receptors originate from a woman aged 40 to 55 in good health. Some clones in this sample may be carry-over from other donors' samples.

The chain is built from TRBV5-8 and TRBJ1-4, with D tentatively TRBD1 (5 bases). Germline CDR1 and CDR2: SGHTS and YDEGEE. Trimming left V 6 bases short and J 5 bases short, with 17 bases between. CDR3 length equals 15 residues. CDR3 sequence reads: CASTSYRSFNEKLFF. In DNA form, the CDR3 reads TGTGCCAGCACCTCCTACAGGAGCTTCAATGAAAAACTGTTTTTT.

Concerning this clone: The likely explanation is a read error, given a far larger clone one base away. V and J are TRBV6-5 and TRBJ1-2; TRBD1 matches 8 bases. Germline values: CDR1 MNHEY, CDR2 SVGAGI. This CDR3 contains 13 residues. The J segment lost 7 bases and the V segment lost 6 bases, leaving 7 bases of the junction unmatched. The CDR3 is CASRGTGESGYTF. The CDR3 DNA reads as TGTGCCAGCAGAGGGACAGGAGAGAGTGGCTACACCTTC.

The chain carries TRBV30 and TRBJ2-1; a weak D match, TRBD2 (6 bases). V lost 5 bases and J lost 9, with 14 bases in between. The CDR3 covers 12 residues. In germline, CDR1 is GTSNPN, CDR2 SVGIG (reference sequence). CDR3 coding DNA: TGTGCCTGGGGGGACTCCCAGTTTGAGCAGTTCTTC. Amino acids: CAWGDSQFEQFF.

The CDR3 sequence is CSVAVVGGREQYF. Here the CDR3 DNA reads TGCAGCGTGGCTGTCGTGGGAGGGCGCGAGCAGTACTTC. This rearrangement joins TRBV29-1 to TRBJ2-7; 7 bases are a match to TRBD2. J was trimmed by 6 bases and V by 6 bases; bases with no gene match: 11. CDR1 and CDR2 (germline): SQVTM, ANQGSEA. The CDR3 extends over 13 amino acids.

J is TRBJ2-3 and V is TRBV5-1; 9 nucleotides line up with TRBD1. The trim removed 0 bases at V and 6 bases at J, leaving 5 bases unmatched. CDR1 is SGHRS and CDR2 is YFSETQ in the germline V gene. The CDR3 is made up of 15 amino acids. Here the CDR3 DNA reads TGCGCCAGCAGCTTGGAGACAGGGGGTGGTGATACGCAGTATTTT. It specifies CASSLETGGGDTQYF.

A remark on this clone: At one boundary the junction diverges from the germline segment, which might be a read error. Other nucleotide sequences in the sample specify the same CDR3. This chain joins TRBV5-1 and TRBJ2-3, with a weak D call TRBD2 (5 bases). Germline lookup yields CDR1 SGHRS and CDR2 YFSETQ. The length of the CDR3 is 12 residues. The CDR3 loop is CASTTGTDTQYF. In nucleotides, the CDR3 is TGCGCCAGTACGACGGGAACAGATACGCAGTACTTT.

The chain has TRBV4-1 and TRBJ1-4; no reliable D call. The CDR3 spans 15 residues. Trimming cost V 5 bases and J 0 bases, with 10 bases left between them. Germline V CDR1 and CDR2: MGHRA, YSYEKL. CDR3 in amino acids: CASSVTGATNEKLFF. The CDR3, as DNA: TGCGCCAGCAGCGTTACCGGTGCAACTAATGAAAAACTGTTTTTT.

Note on this clone: One base separates it from a far larger clone, so it is likely a read error. The V gene is TRBV9, the J gene TRBJ1-5; D may be TRBD1 (6 bases). V gave up 4 bases and J gave up 2 bases, with 7 bases separating them. Germline V gene sequence: CDR1 SGDLS, CDR2 YYNGEE. This CDR3 has 13 amino acids. Here the CDR3 reads CASSTGCNQPQHF. In nucleotides, the CDR3 is TGTGCCAGCAGCACAGGGTGCAATCAGCCCCAGCATTTT.

The chain couples TRBV14 to TRBJ1-1, with 7 nucleotides matching TRBD1. Germline values: CDR1 SGHDN, CDR2 FVKESK. CDR3 length: 18 residues. Trimming at V came to 0 bases and at J to 0 bases, leaving 10 bases not matched to a gene. The DNA for the CDR3 is TGTGCCAGCAGCCAAGAGCGGACAGGCCTCGACATGAACACTGAAGCTTTCTTT. As protein: CASSQERTGLDMNTEAFF.

This chain uses TRBV18 with TRBJ2-1, with a possible D match to TRBD2 (9 bases). The CDR3 covers 14 residues. CDR1 and CDR2 (germline): KGHSH, LQKENI. Trimming cost V 6 bases and J 9 bases, with 18 bases left between them. The DNA of the CDR3 is TGTGCCAGCTCTTGGACAGGGCGGGAGGGTGAGCAGTTCTTC. This codes for CASSWTGREGEQFF.

A note on this clone: This likely stems from a read error, as it lies one base from a far larger clone. This sequence joins TRBV6-1 and TRBJ2-5; D is possibly TRBD2 (5 bases). In germline, CDR1 is MNHNS, CDR2 SASEGT. The ends were cut back, 2 bases at V and 5 bases at J, with 15 bases in the middle. This CDR3 contains 15 residues. The DNA for the CDR3 is TGTGCCAGCAGTGAAAAAGCGAGAGGGCCTGAGACCCAGTACTTC. The encoded protein is CASSEKARGPETQYF.

The V and J genes are TRBV6-5 and TRBJ2-7; D possibly corresponds to TRBD1 (6 bases). Germline V gives CDR1 MNHEY, CDR2 SVGAGI. With 7 bases removed from V and 0 bases from J, the gap between germline ends came to 13 bases. This CDR3 region has 14 residues. The CDR3 bases are TGTGCCAGCAAATACAGGGCAAGCTCCTACGAGCAGTACTTC. Amino acids: CASKYRASSYEQYF.

The genes are TRBV18 and TRBJ1-4, with a tentative D call TRBD1 (5 bases). The CDR3 length is 13 residues. In germline, CDR1 is KGHSH, CDR2 LQKENI. V lost 3 bases to trimming and J lost 7 bases, with 9 bases between them. For the CDR3, the DNA is TGTGCCAGCTCACCCGGGGCGCCTGAAAAACTGTTTTTT. It specifies CASSPGAPEKLFF.

This clone was recorded a few times. This likely came from a read error, as a far larger clone is one base away. V usage is TRBV28 and J usage is TRBJ1-2; TRBD1 matches 8 bases. Germline lookup yields CDR1 MDHEN and CDR2 SYDVKM. This CDR3 has 11 residues. The CDR3 bases are TGTGCCAGCAACCAAGACAGGGGCTGCACCTTC. This sequence encodes CASNQDRGCTF.

The chain carries TRBV28 and TRBJ2-7; the match to TRBD2 covers 11 bases. From germline, CDR1 is MDHEN and CDR2 SYDVKM. The CDR3 has 15 amino acids. The trim removed 4 bases at V and 3 bases at J, leaving 5 bases unmatched. CDR3 residues: CASSSRLAGRYEQYF. In DNA form, the CDR3 reads TGTGCCAGCAGTTCACGACTAGCGGGACGCTACGAGCAGTACTTC.

Comment on this clone: This sequence is one base from a far larger clone and is likely a read error. This likely comes from a read error, as the CDR3 has no conserved phenylalanine or tryptophan at its end. The chain has TRBV25-1 and TRBJ2-7, with 14 nucleotides matching TRBD2. CDR3 length: 16 residues. The germline V gene encodes CDR1 MGHDK and CDR2 SYGVNS. V was pared by 3 bases and J by 5 bases, with 6 bases of the junction left unmatched. The CDR3 bases are TGTGCCAGCAGTGAGCCGGGACTAGCGGGAGTCCACGAGCAGTACTTA. Its translation is CASSEPGLAGVHEQYL.

This clone was recorded once. A far larger clone is off by one base, so a read error is likely. Other DNA variants within this sample encode the same CDR3. The gene calls are TRBV30 and TRBJ2-2; D gene unclear. The V end was cut by 3 bases, the J end by 3 bases, with 14 bases between. This CDR3 has 15 residues. CDR1 GTSNPN and CDR2 SVGIG come from the germline V gene (reference sequence). The CDR3 protein is CAWSLGRVDTGELFF. The CDR3 DNA reads TGTGCCTGGAGCCTAGGTCGAGTTGACACCGGGGAGCTGTTTTTT.

This chain joins TRBV29-1 and TRBJ2-1; maybe TRBD1 (5 bases). V was pared by 1 base and J by 8 bases, with 15 bases between. In germline, CDR1 is SQVTM, CDR2 ANQGSEA. The CDR3 covers 14 residues. The CDR3 sequence is CSVEGVSGWDEQFF. DNA of the CDR3: TGCAGCGTTGAAGGGGTTTCAGGGTGGGATGAGCAGTTCTTC.

The chain joins TRBV11-2 to TRBJ2-5; possibly TRBD2 for D (6 bases). The CDR3 is made up of 16 amino acids. The germline CDR1 and CDR2 sequences are SGHAT and FQNNGV. Trimming shortened V by 4 bases and J by 2 bases, and 17 bases separated the two germline ends. The CDR3 here is CASSSTLAEAQETQYF. DNA of the CDR3: TGTGCCAGCAGCTCTACCTTAGCGGAAGCACAAGAGACCCAGTACTTC.

The chain employs TRBV30 and TRBJ1-3; D not certain. This CDR3 has 16 residues. CDR1 and CDR2 from the germline V gene are GTSNPN and SVGIG (reference sequence). V was shortened by 3 bases and J by 0 bases, with 15 bases between the two germline ends. CDR3 bases: TGTGCCTGGAGCCCCGGGAAGGGCAGCTCTGGAAACACCATATATTTT. Translating gives CAWSPGKGSSGNTIYF.

Worth noting for this clone: One base separates it from a far larger clone, so it is likely a read error. Without the conserved terminal phenylalanine or tryptophan, this CDR3 likely stems from a read error. The chain carries TRBV5-5 and TRBJ2-7, with 8 bases aligning to TRBD1. The CDR3 sequence is 13 residues long. J was trimmed by 3 bases and V by 4 bases; bases with no gene match: 3. CDR1 is SGHKS, CDR2 YYEKEE, per germline (reference sequence). This CDR3 is CASSLTGDYEQYL. The CDR3 DNA sequence: TGTGCCAGCAGCCTGACAGGGGACTACGAGCAGTACCTC.

As for this clone: The sample holds other DNA sequences that translate to the same CDR3. The chain couples TRBV7-3 to TRBJ2-7; TRBD2 matches at 7 bases. Germline CDR1 reads SGHTA; CDR2 reads FQGTGA. V was pared by 0 bases and J by 4 bases, with 3 bases of the junction left unmatched. The length of the CDR3 is 14 residues. The CDR3 DNA reads as TGTGCCAGCAGCTTAACCGGCGGGAGTTACGAGCAGTACTTC. It translates to CASSLTGGSYEQYF.

A note on this clone: A far larger clone is one nucleotide away, so this likely arose from a read error. The V gene is TRBV29-1, the J gene TRBJ2-5; 7 bases align to TRBD1. The germline V gene encodes CDR1 SQVTM and CDR2 ANQGSEA. This CDR3 contains 13 residues. Here the CDR3 DNA reads TGCAGCGTCGCAGGGACAGATCAAGAGACCAAGTACTTC. Amino acid sequence: CSVAGTDQETKYF.

The chain is built from TRBV11-2 and TRBJ1-5; no reliable D call. Per germline, CDR1 SGHAT and CDR2 FQNNGV. V shed 5 bases and J shed 3 bases, with 8 bases lying between them. The CDR3 spans 13 residues. CDR3 nucleotide sequence: TGTGCCAGCAGCCGGGGTGTCAATCAGCCCCAGCATTTT. Protein: CASSRGVNQPQHF.

With respect to this clone: A clone one base away is much larger, so this may be a read error. Other DNA sequences of this sample code for an identical CDR3. The chain has TRBV5-3 and TRBJ1-1; D gene unclear. TRBV5-3 carries the ORF label, with uncertain function. This CDR3 is 13 amino acids long. This CDR3 reads CARSLVPHYGAFF. For the CDR3, the DNA is TGCGCCAGAAGCTTGGTGCCCCATTATGGGGCTTTCTTT.

This sequence joins TRBV28 and TRBJ2-7; 11 bases align to TRBD2. This CDR3 contains 20 residues. The V gene's germline CDR1 is MDHEN and CDR2 SYDVKM. The V gene end was trimmed by 3 bases and the J gene end by 0 bases; junction bases not matched to a gene: 16. For the CDR3, the DNA is TGTGCCAGCAGTTTCGCGGGGTTACTAGCGGGAGCCCGATCCTCCTACGAGCAGTACTTC. It codes for CASSFAGLLAGARSSYEQYF.

The J gene is TRBJ2-5, the V gene TRBV5-1; D gene ambiguous. The CDR3 spans 15 residues. Germline V CDR1 and CDR2: SGHRS, YFSETQ. Trimming pared 0 bases from V and 1 base from J, leaving 10 bases between. CDR3 loop: CASSLARLSQETQYF. For the CDR3, the DNA is TGCGCCAGCAGCTTGGCCAGACTGTCCCAAGAGACCCAGTACTTC.